The TCR beta chain under discussion was sequenced for a study of PD-1 blockade in classical Hodgkin lymphoma. The V and J ends lost 6 bases and 7 bases, in that order; junction bases with no gene match: 10. The germline gives CDR1 MDHEN, CDR2 SYDVKM. This CDR3 spans 14 amino acids. Time point described: newly diagnosed, previously untreated cHL patient sample. Assay: immunoSEQ multiplex PCR; the TCRdb copy retains only in-frame clones and omits some. This table has roughly 32,000 clones, 90% to 95% appearing once. This clonotype was sampled from a human donor with classical Hodgkin lymphoma. This chain connects TRBV28 to TRBJ1-2; 8 nucleotides line up with TRBD1. The sample taken for sequencing was peripheral blood mononuclear cells (PBMCs). The DNA for the CDR3 is TGTGCCAGCAGCCCGGACAGGGTTAGCGGTGGCTACACCTTC. Protein sequence: CASSPDRVSGGYTF.